This T cell receptor (beta chain) originates from a study of blood T cells in healthy people across ages. Study background: Using template switching, researchers captured about one barcoded beta molecule for each two T cells. Study-level points and caveats: A roughly linear fall in TCR beta diversity per million T cells was seen with increasing age.

Primers used in a second PCR of roughly 6 to 11 cycles were a sample-barcoded 5' primer and a J-beta primer mix. TCRdb re-derived calls from the 5' RACE reads in MiXCR, one entry per CDR3 protein. The sample holds about 500,000 distinct CDR3 sequences, around 24% seen once. PBMCs numbering at least 7 million were isolated per sample. CDR1 and CDR2 from the germline V gene are MNHEY and SVGAGI. The ends were cut back, 0 bases at V and 9 bases at J, with 12 bases in the middle. The CDR3 runs 14 residues. This clonotype was detected many times. Its antigen is as yet unknown. These data were likewise used in another study, on T cells of mothers and their children.

The chain links TRBV6-5 to TRBJ2-1; no clear D. Sequencing was performed on blood. This receptor was identified in a boy younger than 18 in good health. CDR3 residues: CASSYSGQNTEQFF. CDR3 sequence (DNA): TGTGCCAGCAGTTACTCGGGCCAGAACACTGAGCAGTTCTTC.